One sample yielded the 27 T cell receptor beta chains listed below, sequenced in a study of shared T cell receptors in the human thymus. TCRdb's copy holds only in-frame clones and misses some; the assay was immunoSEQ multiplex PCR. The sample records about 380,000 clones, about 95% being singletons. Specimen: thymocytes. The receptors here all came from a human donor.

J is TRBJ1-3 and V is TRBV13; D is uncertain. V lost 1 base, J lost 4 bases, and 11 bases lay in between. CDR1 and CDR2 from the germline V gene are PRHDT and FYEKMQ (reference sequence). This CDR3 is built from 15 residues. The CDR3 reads CASSLDPGSGNTIYF. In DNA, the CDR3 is TGTGCCAGCAGCTTAGACCCCGGGTCCGGAAACACCATATATTTT.

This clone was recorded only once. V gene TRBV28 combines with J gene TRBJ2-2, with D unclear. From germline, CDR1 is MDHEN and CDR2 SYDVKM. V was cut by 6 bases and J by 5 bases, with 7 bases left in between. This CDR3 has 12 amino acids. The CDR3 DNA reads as TGTGCCAGCAGGAGGTTTACCGGGGAGCTGTTTTTT. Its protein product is CASRRFTGELFF.

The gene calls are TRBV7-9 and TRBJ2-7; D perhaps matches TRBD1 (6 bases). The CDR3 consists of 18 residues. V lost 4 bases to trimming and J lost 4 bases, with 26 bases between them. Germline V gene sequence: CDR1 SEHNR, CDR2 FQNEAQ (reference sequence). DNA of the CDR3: TGTGCCAGCAGCTCCGGACAGTCCGCTGCCCCACTAATTTACGAGCAGTACTTC. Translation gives CASSSGQSAAPLIYEQYF.

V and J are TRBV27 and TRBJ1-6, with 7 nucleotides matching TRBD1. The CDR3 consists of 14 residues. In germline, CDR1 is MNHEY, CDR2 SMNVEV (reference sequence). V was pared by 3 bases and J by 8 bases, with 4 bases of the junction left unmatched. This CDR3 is CASSFRQGDSPLHF. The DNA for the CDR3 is TGTGCCAGCAGTTTCCGTCAGGGGGATTCACCCCTCCACTTT.

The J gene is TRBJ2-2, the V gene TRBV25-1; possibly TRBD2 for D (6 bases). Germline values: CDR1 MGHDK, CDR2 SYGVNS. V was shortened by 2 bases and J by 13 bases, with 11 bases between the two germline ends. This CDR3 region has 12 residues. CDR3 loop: CASSERGWWLFF. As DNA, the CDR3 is TGTGCCAGCAGTGAACGGGGGTGGTGGCTGTTTTTT.

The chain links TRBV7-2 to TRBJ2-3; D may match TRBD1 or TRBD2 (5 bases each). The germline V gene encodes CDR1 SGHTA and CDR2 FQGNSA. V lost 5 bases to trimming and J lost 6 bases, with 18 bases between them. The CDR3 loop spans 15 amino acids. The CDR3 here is CASSTGALWVDTQYF. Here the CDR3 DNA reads TGTGCCAGCAGCACCGGGGCCCTTTGGGTGGATACGCAGTATTTT.

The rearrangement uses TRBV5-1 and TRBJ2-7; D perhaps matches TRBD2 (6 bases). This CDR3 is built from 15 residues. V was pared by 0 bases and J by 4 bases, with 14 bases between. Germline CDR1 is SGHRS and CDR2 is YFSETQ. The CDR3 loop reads CASSLAWDFGYEQYF. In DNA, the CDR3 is TGCGCCAGCAGCTTGGCTTGGGACTTCGGTTACGAGCAGTACTTC.

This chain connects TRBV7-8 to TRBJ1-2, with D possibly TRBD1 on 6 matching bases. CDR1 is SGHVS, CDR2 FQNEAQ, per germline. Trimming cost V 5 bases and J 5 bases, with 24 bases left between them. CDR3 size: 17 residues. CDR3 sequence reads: CASSPRRRGVFGYGYTF. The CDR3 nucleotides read TGTGCCAGCAGCCCCCGTCGGAGGGGGGTATTCGGTTATGGCTACACCTTC.

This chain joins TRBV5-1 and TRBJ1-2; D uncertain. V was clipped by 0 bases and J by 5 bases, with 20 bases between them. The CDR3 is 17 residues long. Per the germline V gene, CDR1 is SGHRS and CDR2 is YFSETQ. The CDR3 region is CASSLALRQSGLYGYTF. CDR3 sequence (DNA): TGCGCCAGCAGCTTGGCATTAAGGCAGTCTGGCCTTTATGGCTACACCTTC.

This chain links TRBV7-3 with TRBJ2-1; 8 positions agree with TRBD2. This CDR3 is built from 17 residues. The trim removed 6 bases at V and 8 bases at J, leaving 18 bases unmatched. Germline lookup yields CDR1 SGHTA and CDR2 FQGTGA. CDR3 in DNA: TGTGCCAGCAGACACACAGAAACCGGGACTAGAAGGGATGAGCAGTTCTTC. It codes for CASRHTETGTRRDEQFF.

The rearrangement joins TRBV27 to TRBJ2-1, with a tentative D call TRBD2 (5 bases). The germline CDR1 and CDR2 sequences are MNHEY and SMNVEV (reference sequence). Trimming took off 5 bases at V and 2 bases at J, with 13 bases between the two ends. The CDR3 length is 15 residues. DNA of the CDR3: TGTGCCAGCAGTCCCCGGGGAGATACCTACAATGAGCAGTTCTTC. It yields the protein CASSPRGDTYNEQFF.

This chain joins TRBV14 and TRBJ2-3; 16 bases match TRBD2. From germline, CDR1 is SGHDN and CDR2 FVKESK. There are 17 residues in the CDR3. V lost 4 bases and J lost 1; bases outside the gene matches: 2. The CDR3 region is CASSLGTSGRGTDTQYF. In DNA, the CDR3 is TGTGCCAGCAGCCTCGGGACTAGCGGGAGGGGCACAGATACGCAGTATTTT.

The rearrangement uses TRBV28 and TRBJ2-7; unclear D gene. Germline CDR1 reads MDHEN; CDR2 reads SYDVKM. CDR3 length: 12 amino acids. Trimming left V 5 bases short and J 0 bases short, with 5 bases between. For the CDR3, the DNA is TGTGCCAGCAGTCCCTTCTCCTACGAGCAGTACTTC. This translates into CASSPFSYEQYF. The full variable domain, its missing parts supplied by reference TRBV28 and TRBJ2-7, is DVKVTQSSRYLVKRTGEKVFLECVQDMDHENMFWYRQDPGLGLRLIYFSYDVKMKEKGDIPEGYSVSREKKERFSLILESASTNQTSMYLCASSPFSYEQYFGPGTRLTVT.

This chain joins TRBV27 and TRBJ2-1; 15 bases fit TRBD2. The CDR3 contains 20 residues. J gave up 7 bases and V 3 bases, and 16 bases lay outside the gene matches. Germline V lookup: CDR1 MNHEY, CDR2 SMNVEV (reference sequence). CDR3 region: CASSFSGDRGLAGGENEQFF. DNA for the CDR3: TGTGCCAGCAGTTTTTCAGGTGACCGAGGACTAGCGGGAGGGGAGAATGAGCAGTTCTTC.

Here the CDR3 DNA reads TGTGCCAGTAGTATACTAACAGTTAGACCGCCCCAGCATTTT. It encodes CASSILTVRPPQHF. The rearrangement links TRBV19 to TRBJ1-5; D is uncertain. Per the germline V gene, CDR1 is LNHDA and CDR2 is SQIVND (reference sequence). This CDR3 is 14 amino acids long. The V and J ends lost 2 bases and 9 bases respectively, with 14 bases between them.

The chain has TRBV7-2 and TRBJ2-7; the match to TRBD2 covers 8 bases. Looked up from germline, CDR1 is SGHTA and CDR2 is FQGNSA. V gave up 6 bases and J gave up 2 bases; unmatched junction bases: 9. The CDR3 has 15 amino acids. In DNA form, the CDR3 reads TGTGCCAGCAGTCTCCCGACTAGCGACCCCTACGAGCAGTACTTC. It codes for CASSLPTSDPYEQYF.

This CDR3 reads CASSPRTGVIHEQYF. CDR3 DNA sequence: TGTGCCAGCTCACCGCGGACAGGGGTGATCCACGAGCAGTACTTC. The chain links TRBV18 to TRBJ2-7, with TRBD1 matching over 9 bases. The V segment lost 3 bases and the J segment 5 bases; nucleotides outside the gene matches: 8. The CDR3 consists of 15 residues. Germline CDR1 and CDR2: KGHSH and LQKENI.

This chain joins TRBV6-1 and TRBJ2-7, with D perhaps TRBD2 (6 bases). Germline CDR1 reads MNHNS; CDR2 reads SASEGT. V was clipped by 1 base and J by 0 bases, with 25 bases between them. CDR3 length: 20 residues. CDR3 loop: CASSEGGAGPLGGDSYEQYF. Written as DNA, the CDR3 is TGTGCCAGCAGTGAAGGGGGCGCGGGCCCCTTGGGGGGTGACTCCTACGAGCAGTACTTC.

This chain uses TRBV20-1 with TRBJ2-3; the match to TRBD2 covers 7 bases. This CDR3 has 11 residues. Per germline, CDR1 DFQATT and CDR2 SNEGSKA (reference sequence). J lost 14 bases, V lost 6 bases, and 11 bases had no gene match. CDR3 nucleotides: TGCAGTGCCCTTGGACTAGACAATGGGTATTTT. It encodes CSALGLDNGYF.

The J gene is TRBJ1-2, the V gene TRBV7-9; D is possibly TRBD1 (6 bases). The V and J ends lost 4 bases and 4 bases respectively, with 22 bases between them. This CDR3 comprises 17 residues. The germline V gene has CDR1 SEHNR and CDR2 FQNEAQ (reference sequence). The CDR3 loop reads CASSSRPQGPLGYGYTF. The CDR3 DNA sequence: TGTGCCAGCAGCTCCCGCCCCCAGGGGCCCCTGGGCTATGGCTACACCTTC.

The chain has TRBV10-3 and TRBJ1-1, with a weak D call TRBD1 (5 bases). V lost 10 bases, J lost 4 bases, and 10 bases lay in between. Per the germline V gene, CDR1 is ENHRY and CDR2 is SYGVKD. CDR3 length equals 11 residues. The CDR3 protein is CATTGGTEAFF. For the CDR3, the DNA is TGTGCCACCACGGGGGGCACTGAAGCTTTCTTT.

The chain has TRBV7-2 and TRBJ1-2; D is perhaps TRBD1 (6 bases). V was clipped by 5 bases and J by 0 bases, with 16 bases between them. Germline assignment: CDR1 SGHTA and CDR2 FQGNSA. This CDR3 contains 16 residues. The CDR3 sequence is CASSPTKGGPNYGYTF. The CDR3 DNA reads TGTGCCAGCAGCCCTACTAAGGGGGGGCCTAACTATGGCTACACCTTC.

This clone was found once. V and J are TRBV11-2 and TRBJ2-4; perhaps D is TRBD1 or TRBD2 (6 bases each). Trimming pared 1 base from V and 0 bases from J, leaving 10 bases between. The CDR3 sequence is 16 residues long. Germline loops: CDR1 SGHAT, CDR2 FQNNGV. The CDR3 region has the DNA TGTGCCAGCAGCTTAGGTGGAGGGGGAGCCAAAAACATTCAGTACTTC. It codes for CASSLGGGGAKNIQYF.

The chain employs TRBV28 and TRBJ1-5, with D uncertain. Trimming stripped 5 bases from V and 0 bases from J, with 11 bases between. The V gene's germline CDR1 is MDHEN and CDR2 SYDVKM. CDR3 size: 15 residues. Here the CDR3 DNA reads TGTGCCAGCAGTCCCCCTCGGTATAGCAATCAGCCCCAGCATTTT. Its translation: CASSPPRYSNQPQHF.

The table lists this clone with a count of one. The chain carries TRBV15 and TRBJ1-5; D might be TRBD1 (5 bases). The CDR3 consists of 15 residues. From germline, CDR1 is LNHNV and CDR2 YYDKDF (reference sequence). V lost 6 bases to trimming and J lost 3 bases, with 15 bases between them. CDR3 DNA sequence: TGTGCCACCAGTACGTCAAACAGGTACAATCAGCCCCAGCATTTT. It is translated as CATSTSNRYNQPQHF.

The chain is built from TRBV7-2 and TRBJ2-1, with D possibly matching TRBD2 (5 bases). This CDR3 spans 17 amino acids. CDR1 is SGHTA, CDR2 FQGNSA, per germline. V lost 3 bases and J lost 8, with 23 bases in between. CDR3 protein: CASSLTFGLVRRDEQFF. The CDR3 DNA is TGTGCCAGCAGCTTGACGTTTGGACTTGTACGACGCGATGAGCAGTTCTTC.

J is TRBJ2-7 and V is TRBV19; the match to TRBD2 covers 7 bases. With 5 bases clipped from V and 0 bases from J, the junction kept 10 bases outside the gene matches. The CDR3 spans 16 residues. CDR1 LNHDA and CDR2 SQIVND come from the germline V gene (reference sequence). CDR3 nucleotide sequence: TGTGCCAGTAGTCAAAACGGGGCGGGAGACTCCTACGAGCAGTACTTC. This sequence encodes CASSQNGAGDSYEQYF.